Listed below are T cell receptor beta chains from one sample, sequenced in a study of regulatory T cells in long-lasting Graves disease. Using its own MiXCR run on the multiplex PCR reads, TCRdb lists one record per CDR3 protein. The data show 550,000 to 600,000 distinct CDR3 sequences, 15% to 20% seen once. These data are also associated with another study on T cells in Graves' hyperthyroidism and ophthalmopathy.

The sample was peripheral blood mononuclear cells (PBMCs), taken at new diagnosis, from a patient treated with antithyroid drugs. These receptors came from a man between 18 and 35 years old with Graves disease. Each CDR3 is given with its conserved first and last residue. Fields, in order: D gene, V gene, J gene, clone size, CDR3 protein, CDR3 DNA. D genes are given only for firm matches. The listing skips clone size in some rows; elsewhere it reads once, few, many or a size class.

d_call: TRBD1; v_call: TRBV20-1; j_call: TRBJ1-2; clone_size: .; cdr3_aa: CSARDPGQGARDGYTF; cdr3_nt: TGCAGTGCTAGGGACCCGGGACAGGGGGCACGAGATGGCTACACCTTC
d_call: .; v_call: TRBV10-2; j_call: TRBJ2-1; clone_size: .; cdr3_aa: CASTPGTGMGQFF; cdr3_nt: TGCGCCAGCACCCCCGGGACCGGGATGGGGCAGTTCTTC
d_call: TRBD1; v_call: TRBV27; j_call: TRBJ1-6; clone_size: many; cdr3_aa: CASSTRDRGAPLHF; cdr3_nt: TGTGCCAGCAGTACCCGGGACAGGGGTGCACCCCTCCACTTT
d_call: TRBD2; v_call: TRBV18; j_call: TRBJ2-7; clone_size: many; cdr3_aa: CASSPRSSGTNYEQYF; cdr3_nt: TGTGCCAGCTCACCACGGTCTAGCGGGACCAACTACGAGCAGTACTTC
d_call: .; v_call: TRBV28; j_call: TRBJ1-2; clone_size: few; cdr3_aa: CASGGAPNPYGYTF; cdr3_nt: TGTGCCAGCGGAGGGGCCCCGAACCCCTATGGCTACACCTTC
d_call: TRBD1; v_call: TRBV11-2; j_call: TRBJ2-1; clone_size: many; cdr3_aa: CASSPQGANVYNEQFF; cdr3_nt: TGTGCCAGCAGCCCGCAGGGGGCCAACGTCTACAATGAGCAGTTCTTC
d_call: TRBD1; v_call: TRBV28; j_call: TRBJ1-4; clone_size: .; cdr3_aa: CASSSQGAGNEKLFF; cdr3_nt: TGTGCCAGCAGTTCGCAGGGGGCCGGTAATGAAAAACTGTTTTTT
d_call: .; v_call: TRBV5-5; j_call: TRBJ2-7; clone_size: many; cdr3_aa: CASSLVGRRVDEQYF; cdr3_nt: TGTGCCAGCAGCTTGGTTGGTCGTAGGGTTGACGAGCAGTACTTC
d_call: TRBD2; v_call: TRBV11-2; j_call: TRBJ2-7; clone_size: many; cdr3_aa: CASSPTSGRDREQYF; cdr3_nt: TGTGCCAGCAGCCCCACTAGCGGGAGGGATCGCGAGCAGTACTTC
d_call: .; v_call: TRBV6-2/TRBV6-3; j_call: TRBJ1-5; clone_size: many; cdr3_aa: CASSERGGLAHQPQHF; cdr3_nt: TGTGCCAGCAGTGAACGAGGTGGCCTTGCGCATCAGCCCCAGCATTTT
d_call: TRBD2; v_call: TRBV10-3; j_call: TRBJ2-7; clone_size: many; cdr3_aa: CAISDGGGYEQYF; cdr3_nt: TGTGCCATCAGTGACGGCGGGGGCTACGAGCAGTACTTC
d_call: .; v_call: TRBV9; j_call: TRBJ2-7; clone_size: many; cdr3_aa: CASSVEGGSYEQYF; cdr3_nt: TGTGCCAGCAGCGTAGAAGGAGGCTCCTACGAGCAGTACTTC
d_call: .; v_call: TRBV2; j_call: TRBJ2-2; clone_size: many; cdr3_aa: CASSVPRGELFF; cdr3_nt: TGTGCCAGCAGTGTCCCCCGCGGGGAGCTGTTTTTT
d_call: TRBD2; v_call: TRBV5-1; j_call: TRBJ2-3; clone_size: few; cdr3_aa: CASNLGLLAGRADTQYF; cdr3_nt: TGCGCCAGCAACCTAGGACTACTAGCGGGTAGGGCAGATACGCAGTATTTT
d_call: TRBD1; v_call: TRBV20-1; j_call: TRBJ1-6; clone_size: many; cdr3_aa: CSASPPGQGAIQGSPLHF; cdr3_nt: TGCAGTGCTAGTCCGCCGGGACAGGGGGCGATCCAAGGTTCACCCCTCCACTTT
d_call: .; v_call: TRBV4-1; j_call: TRBJ2-7; clone_size: .; cdr3_aa: CASSQRDFLSSYEQYF; cdr3_nt: TGCGCCAGCAGCCAGCGGGACTTTTTGAGCTCCTACGAGCAGTACTTC
d_call: .; v_call: TRBV7-6; j_call: TRBJ1-1; clone_size: many; cdr3_aa: CASSFSPTAPNTEAFF; cdr3_nt: TGTGCCAGCAGCTTTTCTCCGACAGCCCCGAACACTGAAGCTTTCTTT
d_call: .; v_call: TRBV27; j_call: TRBJ2-7; clone_size: few; cdr3_aa: CASSSIGTGAWYEQYF; cdr3_nt: TGTGCCAGCAGTTCCATCGGGACGGGAGCATGGTACGAGCAGTACTTC
d_call: TRBD2; v_call: TRBV12-3/TRBV12-4; j_call: TRBJ2-1; clone_size: few; cdr3_aa: CASRRLALDNEQFF; cdr3_nt: TGTGCCAGCAGACGACTAGCGCTAGACAATGAGCAGTTCTTC
d_call: TRBD1; v_call: TRBV5-5; j_call: TRBJ1-2; clone_size: .; cdr3_aa: CASSLALGQASVYDGYTF; cdr3_nt: TGTGCCAGCAGCTTGGCCCTGGGACAGGCTTCGGTGTACGATGGCTACACCTTC
d_call: TRBD2; v_call: TRBV20-1; j_call: TRBJ2-1; clone_size: many; cdr3_aa: CSASALSGDSYNEQFF; cdr3_nt: TGCAGTGCTAGCGCCCTCAGCGGGGACTCCTACAATGAGCAGTTCTTC
d_call: .; v_call: TRBV18; j_call: TRBJ2-5; clone_size: .; cdr3_aa: CASSPGGVETQYF; cdr3_nt: TGTGCCAGCTCACCAGGGGGCGTGGAGACCCAGTACTTC
d_call: .; v_call: TRBV7-6; j_call: TRBJ2-6; clone_size: .; cdr3_aa: CASSLNSAGANVLTF; cdr3_nt: TGTGCCAGCAGCCTCAACTCCGCCGGGGCCAACGTCCTGACTTTC
d_call: .; v_call: TRBV15; j_call: TRBJ1-5; clone_size: few; cdr3_aa: CATSNLGGGNQPQHF; cdr3_nt: TGTGCCACCAGCAACCTGGGGGGGGGCAATCAGCCCCAGCATTTT
d_call: TRBD2; v_call: TRBV9; j_call: TRBJ2-7; clone_size: .; cdr3_aa: CASSVEGLADEQYF; cdr3_nt: TGTGCCAGCAGCGTAGAGGGGCTAGCGGACGAGCAGTACTTC
d_call: .; v_call: TRBV19; j_call: TRBJ1-2; clone_size: few; cdr3_aa: CASTGRVYGYTF; cdr3_nt: TGTGCCAGTACTGGCAGGGTCTATGGCTACACCTTC
d_call: TRBD1; v_call: TRBV27; j_call: TRBJ2-6; clone_size: .; cdr3_aa: CASSLIDRGRGGTNVLTF; cdr3_nt: TGTGCCAGCAGTCTAATAGACAGGGGGCGGGGTGGGACCAACGTCCTGACTTTC
d_call: TRBD2; v_call: TRBV13; j_call: TRBJ2-1; clone_size: .; cdr3_aa: CASSLRREGWDEQFF; cdr3_nt: TGTGCCAGCAGCTTGAGGCGGGAGGGGTGGGATGAGCAGTTCTTC
d_call: .; v_call: TRBV27; j_call: TRBJ1-1; clone_size: .; cdr3_aa: CASTQGPDTEAFF; cdr3_nt: TGTGCCAGTACCCAGGGGCCCGACACTGAAGCTTTCTTT
d_call: TRBD1; v_call: TRBV7-9; j_call: TRBJ2-1; clone_size: many; cdr3_aa: CASSAPGQPYNEQFF; cdr3_nt: TGTGCCAGCAGCGCACCGGGACAGCCCTACAATGAGCAGTTCTTC
d_call: TRBD1; v_call: TRBV11-3; j_call: TRBJ2-2; clone_size: few; cdr3_aa: CASSPSQGVAGELFF; cdr3_nt: TGTGCCAGCAGCCCCTCCCAGGGGGTGGCCGGGGAGCTGTTTTTT
d_call: .; v_call: TRBV20-1; j_call: TRBJ2-7; clone_size: .; cdr3_aa: CSARDPAGPTYEQYF; cdr3_nt: TGCAGTGCTAGAGATCCGGCGGGCCCAACCTACGAGCAGTACTTC
d_call: TRBD1; v_call: TRBV7-2; j_call: TRBJ2-2; clone_size: .; cdr3_aa: CASSLGQGPITGELFF; cdr3_nt: TGTGCCAGCAGCTTAGGACAGGGACCTATCACCGGGGAGCTGTTTTTT
d_call: TRBD2; v_call: TRBV28; j_call: TRBJ2-1; clone_size: .; cdr3_aa: CASAYVLAGGYNEQFF; cdr3_nt: TGTGCCAGCGCTTACGTACTAGCGGGAGGCTACAATGAGCAGTTCTTC
d_call: TRBD1; v_call: TRBV5-1; j_call: TRBJ2-1; clone_size: many; cdr3_aa: CASRPPPRQGWLVIDEQFF; cdr3_nt: TGCGCCAGCAGACCACCCCCTAGACAGGGGTGGTTGGTTATCGATGAGCAGTTCTTC
d_call: .; v_call: TRBV12-3/TRBV12-4; j_call: TRBJ2-1; clone_size: many; cdr3_aa: CASSLRRGPSSEQFF; cdr3_nt: TGTGCCAGCAGTTTACGGAGGGGCCCTAGCAGTGAGCAGTTCTTC
d_call: TRBD2; v_call: TRBV27; j_call: TRBJ2-1; clone_size: few; cdr3_aa: CASSLGLAGEGAYNEQFF; cdr3_nt: TGTGCCAGCAGTTTGGGACTAGCGGGAGAGGGGGCCTACAATGAGCAGTTCTTC
d_call: TRBD2; v_call: TRBV24-1; j_call: TRBJ2-3; clone_size: .; cdr3_aa: CATSDVLMTSESTDTQYF; cdr3_nt: TGTGCCACCAGTGATGTCCTGATGACTAGCGAAAGCACAGATACGCAGTATTTT
d_call: .; v_call: TRBV27; j_call: TRBJ2-7; clone_size: many; cdr3_aa: CASSVRGYGYEQYF; cdr3_nt: TGTGCCAGCAGTGTTAGGGGGTACGGGTACGAGCAGTACTTC
d_call: .; v_call: TRBV12-3/TRBV12-4; j_call: TRBJ2-7; clone_size: .; cdr3_aa: CASSWVGGEQYF; cdr3_nt: TGTGCCAGCAGTTGGGTTGGGGGCGAGCAGTACTTC
d_call: .; v_call: TRBV28; j_call: TRBJ2-7; clone_size: many; cdr3_aa: CASSFYYEQYF; cdr3_nt: TGTGCCAGCAGTTTCTATTACGAGCAGTACTTC
d_call: .; v_call: TRBV20-1; j_call: TRBJ1-5; clone_size: .; cdr3_aa: CSAPQSGAGQGGNQPQHF; cdr3_nt: TGCAGTGCTCCCCAGAGCGGGGCCGGCCAGGGCGGCAATCAGCCCCAGCATTTT
d_call: .; v_call: TRBV20-1; j_call: TRBJ2-7; clone_size: many; cdr3_aa: CSARAYEQYF; cdr3_nt: TGCAGTGCTAGGGCGTACGAGCAGTACTTC
d_call: .; v_call: TRBV20-1; j_call: TRBJ2-5; clone_size: .; cdr3_aa: CSAPRGETQYF; cdr3_nt: TGCAGTGCCCCCAGGGGAGAGACCCAGTACTTC